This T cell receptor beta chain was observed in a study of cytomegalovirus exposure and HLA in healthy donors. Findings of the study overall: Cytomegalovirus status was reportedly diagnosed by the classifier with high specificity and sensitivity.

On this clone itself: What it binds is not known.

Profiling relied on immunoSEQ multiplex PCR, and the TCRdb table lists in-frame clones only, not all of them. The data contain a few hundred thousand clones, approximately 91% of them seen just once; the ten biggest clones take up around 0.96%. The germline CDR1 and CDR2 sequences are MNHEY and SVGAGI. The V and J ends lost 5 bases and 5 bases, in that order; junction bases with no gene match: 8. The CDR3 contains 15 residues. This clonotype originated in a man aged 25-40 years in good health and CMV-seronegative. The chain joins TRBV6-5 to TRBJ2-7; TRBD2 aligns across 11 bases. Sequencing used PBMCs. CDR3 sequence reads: CASSPIAGGLNEQYF. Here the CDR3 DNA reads TGTGCCAGCAGTCCCATAGCGGGGGGGCTTAACGAGCAGTACTTC.